This TCR beta chain originates from a study of blood T cell repertoires in COVID-19. The CDR3 sequence is 16 residues long. The germline V gene has CDR1 KGHDR and CDR2 SFDVKD. V lost 4 bases to trimming and J lost 7 bases; unmatched junction nucleotides: 11. Sequencing was performed with immunoSEQ multiplex PCR; in TCRdb, only in-frame clones are kept and a portion is missing. Here the sample spans over 150,000 clones, 83% being singletons. Material: peripheral blood. This clonotype originated in a woman aged 55-69 years with COVID-19, enrolled during active disease. The genes are TRBV24-1 and TRBJ1-5; the match to TRBD1 covers 8 bases. CDR3 residues: CATSDPGQGQEQPQHF. The CDR3 nucleotides read TGTGCCACCAGTGACCCAGGACAGGGCCAGGAACAGCCCCAGCATTTT.